The rows below give T cell receptor beta chains drawn from one sample of a study of blood T cell repertoires in COVID-19. Repertoires were generated with immunoSEQ multiplex PCR, while TCRdb's copy carries only in-frame clones and drops some. The table lists about 190,000 clones, about 88% of them singletons, with roughly 1.6% in the top ten. Material for sequencing was peripheral blood. Receptors were obtained from a man between 18 and 35 years old with active or convalescent COVID-19. The CDR3 runs from the conserved cysteine through the conserved F or W. A D gene is named only where the DNA matches it firmly. Size values are once, few and many counts, or a class for expanded clones, and some rows have none.

cdr3_aa cdr3_nt v_call d_call clone_size j_call
CASSITGTVGAFF TGTGCCAGCAGTATAACCGGGACAGTGGGAGCTTTCTTT TRBV6-5 TRBD1 . TRBJ1-1
CASSVASLTGTEQYF TGTGCCAGCAGCGTAGCCAGCCTGACAGGGACCGAGCAGTACTTC TRBV9 TRBD1 few TRBJ2-7
CASSQTTGLREQYF TGTGCCAGTAGTCAAACGACAGGGCTCCGCGAGCAGTACTTC TRBV19 TRBD1 . TRBJ2-7
CASSAEMGYGTGGSEQYF TGTGCCAGCAGCGCCGAAATGGGATACGGGACAGGGGGCAGCGAGCAGTACTTC TRBV9 TRBD1 . TRBJ2-7
CASSTGGAWYSEQFF TGTGCCAGTAGTACTGGGGGCGCCTGGTACAGTGAGCAGTTCTTC TRBV19 . . TRBJ2-1
CASSEPRTGGDQPQHF TGTGCCAGCAGTGAACCCCGAACAGGGGGTGACCAGCCCCAGCATTTT TRBV2 TRBD1 once TRBJ1-5
CASSTQGYGYTF TGTGCCAGTAGTACGCAGGGGTATGGCTACACCTTC TRBV19 . . TRBJ1-2
CAWSGETGISNQPQHF TGTGCCTGGAGTGGCGAGACAGGGATTAGCAATCAGCCCCAGCATTTT TRBV30 TRBD1 . TRBJ1-5
CASSQDWGGLAGGYNEQFF TGCGCCAGCAGCCAAGATTGGGGTGGACTAGCGGGGGGATACAATGAGCAGTTCTTC TRBV4-1 TRBD2 . TRBJ2-1
CATKQGHTDTQYF TGCGCCACCAAACAGGGGCACACGGATACGCAGTATTTT TRBV5-1 TRBD1 . TRBJ2-3
CASSNAKGLAEGGFREQYF TGTGCCAGCAGCAACGCGAAGGGACTAGCGGAAGGGGGATTTCGCGAGCAGTACTTC TRBV5-4 TRBD2 . TRBJ2-7
CASSPTGTTLYEQYF TGTGCCAGCAGCCCCACCGGGACTACTCTCTACGAGCAGTACTTC TRBV9 TRBD2 . TRBJ2-7
CASSPGSGRNIQYF TGTGCCAGCAGCCCGGGCAGCGGGAGAAACATTCAGTACTTC TRBV7-6 TRBD2 . TRBJ2-4
CASIPRPGLAGSYEQYF TGTGCCAGCATCCCCCGCCCGGGACTAGCGGGCTCATACGAGCAGTACTTC TRBV5-4 TRBD2 . TRBJ2-7
CASRSGGRPLSPNSPLHF TGTGCCAGTAGATCAGGGGGACGTCCCCTATCGCCAAATTCACCCCTCCACTTT TRBV19 TRBD1 . TRBJ1-6
CASSSPGQTEAFF TGCGCCAGCAGCTCCCCGGGACAGACTGAAGCTTTCTTT TRBV5-1 TRBD1 . TRBJ1-1
CASSPPGQGVGGYTF TGTGCCAGCAGCCCACCGGGACAGGGGGTAGGAGGCTACACCTTC TRBV11-2 TRBD1 . TRBJ1-2
CAWSKGTGAYNEQFF TGTGCCTGGAGCAAGGGGACAGGCGCCTACAATGAGCAGTTCTTC TRBV30 TRBD1 . TRBJ2-1
CASSARPAGGEKLFF TGTGCCAGCAGCGCCAGGCCTGCCGGAGGTGAAAAACTGTTTTTT TRBV28 . . TRBJ1-4
CSVDSWAGYGYTF TGCAGCGTTGACTCGTGGGCGGGCTATGGCTACACCTTC TRBV29-1 . . TRBJ1-2